A selection of T cell receptor beta chains follows, all from one sample in a study of siplizumab effects on memory and regulatory T cells. Profiling relied on immunoSEQ multiplex PCR, and the TCRdb table lists in-frame clones only, not all of them. The sample has approximately 94,000 clones, about 90% seen once. Material: CD4+ T cells sorted from blood. The origin of the receptors is a human donor in good health. The CDR3 runs from the conserved cysteine through the conserved F or W. The order of the fields is V gene, J gene, clone size, D gene, CDR3 DNA, CDR3 protein. The D gene is left open where the match is weak. Clone size is not always given. Where it is, it says once, few, many or a class for expanded clones.

v_gene: TRBV30; j_gene: TRBJ2-7; abundance: -; d_gene: TRBD1; CDR3nt: TGTGCCTGGATGGGACAGGGCTTGCCTCTGCAGTACTTC; CDR3aa: CAWMGQGLPLQYF
v_gene: TRBV29-1; j_gene: TRBJ1-1; abundance: -; d_gene: -; CDR3nt: TGCAGCGTTGATGTGAGGCCTACTGAAGCTTTCTTT; CDR3aa: CSVDVRPTEAFF
v_gene: TRBV9; j_gene: TRBJ2-3; abundance: -; d_gene: TRBD2; CDR3nt: TGTGCCAGCAGAGGTGGGACTAACACAGATACGCAGTATTTT; CDR3aa: CASRGGTNTDTQYF
v_gene: TRBV25-1; j_gene: TRBJ1-3; abundance: -; d_gene: -; CDR3nt: TGTGCCAGCAGTGAATTAGACTACCGGTCTGGAAACACCATATATTTT; CDR3aa: CASSELDYRSGNTIYF
v_gene: TRBV7-3; j_gene: TRBJ1-1; abundance: -; d_gene: TRBD1; CDR3nt: TGTGCCAGCAGCTTCAGGGGGGGTAACACTGAAGCTTTCTTT; CDR3aa: CASSFRGGNTEAFF
v_gene: TRBV7-3; j_gene: TRBJ2-7; abundance: -; d_gene: TRBD1; CDR3nt: TGTGCCAGCAGCCCACAGGGGCCGGGGTACGAGCAGTACTTC; CDR3aa: CASSPQGPGYEQYF
v_gene: TRBV6-5; j_gene: TRBJ1-4; abundance: once; d_gene: -; CDR3nt: TGTGCCAGCATGTCCAGTATTAATGAAAAACTGTTTTTT; CDR3aa: CASMSSINEKLFF
v_gene: TRBV27; j_gene: TRBJ2-3; abundance: -; d_gene: -; CDR3nt: TGTGCCAGCAGTTTAGTGGGCGGCTACACAGATACGCAGTATTTT; CDR3aa: CASSLVGGYTDTQYF
v_gene: TRBV18; j_gene: TRBJ2-7; abundance: -; d_gene: -; CDR3nt: TGTGCCAGCTCACCAGGGGAGACAAGGAGCTACGAGCAGTACTTC; CDR3aa: CASSPGETRSYEQYF
v_gene: TRBV7-3; j_gene: TRBJ1-2; abundance: once; d_gene: TRBD1; CDR3nt: TGTGCCAGCAGCTTAACTAAAGCGTGGGGACAGTTCTATGGCTACACCTTC; CDR3aa: CASSLTKAWGQFYGYTF
v_gene: TRBV25-1; j_gene: TRBJ1-6; abundance: -; d_gene: -; CDR3nt: TGTGCCAGCAGTGAGCCCCAGGGGCGATCACCCCTCCACTTT; CDR3aa: CASSEPQGRSPLHF
v_gene: TRBV29-1; j_gene: TRBJ2-7; abundance: -; d_gene: -; CDR3nt: TGCAGCGGGTCGGACTATTCCTACGAGCAGTACTTC; CDR3aa: CSGSDYSYEQYF
v_gene: TRBV28; j_gene: TRBJ2-7; abundance: -; d_gene: TRBD1; CDR3nt: TGTGCCAGCAGTTCGGGACAGGGAACCTACGAGCAGTACTTC; CDR3aa: CASSSGQGTYEQYF
v_gene: TRBV19; j_gene: TRBJ2-2; abundance: -; d_gene: -; CDR3nt: TGTGCCGGACGGGACACCGCGAACACCGGGGAGCTGTTTTTT; CDR3aa: CAGRDTANTGELFF
v_gene: TRBV19; j_gene: TRBJ1-6; abundance: few; d_gene: TRBD1; CDR3nt: TGTGCCAGTAGTGACAGGGATGGTTCACCCCTCCACTTT; CDR3aa: CASSDRDGSPLHF
v_gene: TRBV6-5; j_gene: TRBJ1-1; abundance: -; d_gene: -; CDR3nt: TGTGCCAGCAGTTACGGGGACGGTGTGGACACTGAAGCTTTCTTT; CDR3aa: CASSYGDGVDTEAFF
v_gene: TRBV6-5; j_gene: TRBJ2-7; abundance: -; d_gene: TRBD1; CDR3nt: TGTGCCAGCAGTCGACAGGGGGCTAGGTACGAGCAGTACTTC; CDR3aa: CASSRQGARYEQYF
v_gene: TRBV7-3; j_gene: TRBJ2-3; abundance: -; d_gene: TRBD1; CDR3nt: TGTGCCAGCAGCTTGACAGGGGATGGCACAGATACGCAGTATTTT; CDR3aa: CASSLTGDGTDTQYF
v_gene: TRBV10-2; j_gene: TRBJ1-5; abundance: -; d_gene: -; CDR3nt: TGCGCCAGCAGTGAGTGGGGGGGCAATCAGCCCCAGCATTTT; CDR3aa: CASSEWGGNQPQHF
v_gene: TRBV6-1; j_gene: TRBJ1-6; abundance: -; d_gene: -; CDR3nt: TGTGCCAGCAGTGGCGCCTCTTCCGGGTCCTATAATTCACCCCTCCACTTT; CDR3aa: CASSGASSGSYNSPLHF
v_gene: TRBV7-6; j_gene: TRBJ2-2; abundance: -; d_gene: TRBD2; CDR3nt: TGTGCCAGCAGCTTACTCACTAGCGGCCGCACCGGGGAGCTGTTTTTT; CDR3aa: CASSLLTSGRTGELFF
v_gene: TRBV9; j_gene: TRBJ2-2; abundance: -; d_gene: -; CDR3nt: TGTGCCAGCAGCGGACAGACGAACACCGGGGAGCTGTTTTTT; CDR3aa: CASSGQTNTGELFF
v_gene: TRBV5-6; j_gene: TRBJ1-2; abundance: -; d_gene: TRBD1; CDR3nt: TGTGCCAGCAGCATCAAACAGGGGGCTAACTATGGCTACACCTTC; CDR3aa: CASSIKQGANYGYTF
v_gene: TRBV6-6; j_gene: TRBJ2-7; abundance: -; d_gene: TRBD1; CDR3nt: TGTGCCAGCAGTTCCACGGACAGGGATCCCGCCGAGCAGTACTTC; CDR3aa: CASSSTDRDPAEQYF
v_gene: TRBV19; j_gene: TRBJ1-5; abundance: -; d_gene: -; CDR3nt: TGTGCCAGTACCTCCACAGGAATAGGGCAGCCCCAGCATTTT; CDR3aa: CASTSTGIGQPQHF
v_gene: TRBV9; j_gene: TRBJ1-3; abundance: -; d_gene: -; CDR3nt: TGTGCCAGCAGCGTAGGGGAGGGCAGGTCCTCTGGAAACACCATATATTTT; CDR3aa: CASSVGEGRSSGNTIYF
v_gene: TRBV2; j_gene: TRBJ1-2; abundance: -; d_gene: -; CDR3nt: TGTGCCAGCAGCACACGGGACCGAAACTATGGCTACACCTTC; CDR3aa: CASSTRDRNYGYTF
v_gene: TRBV7-6; j_gene: TRBJ2-5; abundance: -; d_gene: -; CDR3nt: TGTGCCAGCAGCTTTCTAGGACAGAACCAAGAGACCCAGTACTTC; CDR3aa: CASSFLGQNQETQYF
v_gene: TRBV28; j_gene: TRBJ2-5; abundance: -; d_gene: -; CDR3nt: TGTGCCAGCAGTTTGAAAGAGACCCAGTACTTC; CDR3aa: CASSLKETQYF
v_gene: TRBV7-5; j_gene: TRBJ2-7; abundance: -; d_gene: -; CDR3nt: TGTGTCAGAAGCTTAGCGTACCTCGAGGCCTACGAGCAGTACTTC; CDR3aa: CVRSLAYLEAYEQYF
v_gene: TRBV2; j_gene: TRBJ1-3; abundance: -; d_gene: -; CDR3nt: TGTGCCAGCAGACCGGGACACTCTGGAAACACCATATATTTT; CDR3aa: CASRPGHSGNTIYF
v_gene: TRBV4-3; j_gene: TRBJ2-7; abundance: -; d_gene: -; CDR3nt: TGCGCCAGCAGCCAAGATTTACGGGGCTACGAGCAGTACTTC; CDR3aa: CASSQDLRGYEQYF
v_gene: TRBV25-1; j_gene: TRBJ1-2; abundance: -; d_gene: -; CDR3nt: TGTGCCAGCAAGGAACAGGGACTGGTAGGTGGCTACACCTTC; CDR3aa: CASKEQGLVGGYTF
v_gene: TRBV4-2; j_gene: TRBJ1-3; abundance: -; d_gene: -; CDR3nt: TGTGCCAGCAGCCAAGAGGGGCCTGGCTCTGGAAACACCATATATTTT; CDR3aa: CASSQEGPGSGNTIYF
v_gene: TRBV4-1; j_gene: TRBJ1-2; abundance: -; d_gene: -; CDR3nt: TGCGCCAGCAGCTCACAGGAATACTATGGCTACACCTTC; CDR3aa: CASSSQEYYGYTF
v_gene: TRBV6-5; j_gene: TRBJ2-3; abundance: -; d_gene: -; CDR3nt: TGTGCCAGCAGTTACCGCAGTCGGGATACGCAGTATTTT; CDR3aa: CASSYRSRDTQYF
v_gene: TRBV7-2; j_gene: TRBJ1-4; abundance: -; d_gene: -; CDR3nt: TGTGCCAGCAGCTTAGGTTGGGGGGTCGGGGAAAAACTGTTTTTT; CDR3aa: CASSLGWGVGEKLFF
v_gene: TRBV7-3; j_gene: TRBJ2-1; abundance: -; d_gene: TRBD2; CDR3nt: TGTGCCAGCAGCTTAGAAGCGGGGGATTTGAATGAGCAGTTCTTC; CDR3aa: CASSLEAGDLNEQFF
v_gene: TRBV6-1; j_gene: TRBJ1-5; abundance: -; d_gene: -; CDR3nt: TGTGCCAGCAGTGATCTGGGTAGATCGCAGCCCCAGCATTTT; CDR3aa: CASSDLGRSQPQHF
v_gene: TRBV19; j_gene: TRBJ2-3; abundance: -; d_gene: -; CDR3nt: TGTGCCAGTAGTAGAGGGGGGGCCCGCACAGATACGCAGTATTTT; CDR3aa: CASSRGGARTDTQYF
v_gene: TRBV7-2; j_gene: TRBJ2-7; abundance: -; d_gene: -; CDR3nt: TGTGCCAGCAGCTTCATTTCCCAGGGAGGTAACGAGCAGTACTTC; CDR3aa: CASSFISQGGNEQYF
v_gene: TRBV20-1; j_gene: TRBJ1-1; abundance: once; d_gene: -; CDR3nt: TGCAGTGCTACCCATAACACTGAAGCTTTCTTT; CDR3aa: CSATHNTEAFF
v_gene: TRBV19; j_gene: TRBJ2-5; abundance: once; d_gene: TRBD2; CDR3nt: TGTGCCAGTAGTATACGGTCGTCCCAGCGGGGGGCCTTAGAGACCCAGTACTTC; CDR3aa: CASSIRSSQRGALETQYF
v_gene: TRBV5-4; j_gene: TRBJ2-7; abundance: few; d_gene: TRBD1; CDR3nt: TGTGCCAGCAGCTTACGGACAGGACTGACCTACGAGCAGTACTTC; CDR3aa: CASSLRTGLTYEQYF
v_gene: TRBV11-2; j_gene: TRBJ2-7; abundance: -; d_gene: -; CDR3nt: TGTGCCAGCAGCTTAGTCCAGGGTTCCGAGCAGTACTTC; CDR3aa: CASSLVQGSEQYF
v_gene: TRBV20-1; j_gene: TRBJ2-7; abundance: -; d_gene: -; CDR3nt: TGCAGTGCTAGATCCCCCTACGAGCAGTACTTC; CDR3aa: CSARSPYEQYF
v_gene: TRBV19; j_gene: TRBJ1-1; abundance: -; d_gene: TRBD1; CDR3nt: TGTGCCAGTAAAGAAGGGACAGGGGTGTGGGACACTGAAGCTTTCTTT; CDR3aa: CASKEGTGVWDTEAFF
v_gene: TRBV5-5; j_gene: TRBJ2-7; abundance: once; d_gene: -; CDR3nt: TGTGCCAGCAGCCTGGCTTTGTACGAGCAGTACTTC; CDR3aa: CASSLALYEQYF
v_gene: TRBV7-3; j_gene: TRBJ2-5; abundance: -; d_gene: -; CDR3nt: TGTGCCAGCAGCTGGGGAGGGGGTGAGACCCAGTACTTC; CDR3aa: CASSWGGGETQYF
v_gene: TRBV19; j_gene: TRBJ2-3; abundance: -; d_gene: TRBD2; CDR3nt: TGTGCCAGTAGTACCCCGGGACTAGCAGGGGTTTTAGATACGCAGTATTTT; CDR3aa: CASSTPGLAGVLDTQYF